The T cell receptor (beta chain) described here comes from a study of T cells in Graves' hyperthyroidism and ophthalmopathy (dated by TCRdb to about 2019). Context from the whole study: Peripheral blood was sampled at the time of initial diagnosis, prior to any treatment. To identify distinguishing TCR V-J signatures, a discovery cohort of roughly 100 patients was used, comprising 40 to 45 with Graves' ophthalmopathy and about 59 with stable Graves' hyperthyroidism. Whether ophthalmopathy could be predicted prospectively was tested in an independent validation cohort made up of approximately 19 hyperthyroidism patients plus 17 patients who later progressed to ophthalmopathy. The roughly 100 discovery patients were randomly split 7:3 into training and test sets. In addition, the study compared T-cell repertoires in thyroid tissue and in blood from a handful of Graves' hyperthyroidism patients. After sampling, hyperthyroidism patients received methimazole starting at 30 mg daily, and ophthalmopathy patients received high-dose intravenous methylprednisolone. TCR Vbeta CDR3 sequencing of 120 to 150 peripheral blood samples (approximately 44 ophthalmopathy, roughly 74 hyperthyroidism and some 17 progressor patients) is reported in the paper. General findings and caveats noted by the study authors: Sample size was not statistically predetermined, and investigators were not blinded to group allocation. A 13 V-J signature model separated ophthalmopathy from stable hyperthyroidism, with over 85% sensitivity and 81% to 82% specificity in cross-validation and 80%/75% in testing. Most expanded thyroid clonotypes (frequency above 0.001) were also detected in blood, a finding suggesting that blood repertoires may reflect thyroid immune responses. During validation, the model predicted progression to ophthalmopathy a median of approximately six months ahead of onset, with approximately 71% sensitivity and 72.22% specificity.

In the ophthalmopathy patients, disease was moderately to severely active, with a Clinical Activity Score of 3 or more, a NOSPECS grade of 4 or more, and a duration of less than 3 months. The study excluded patients with uncontrolled infections, other autoimmune diseases, pregnancy or lactation. Diagnoses were based on clinical symptoms, serum thyroxine and TRAb, thyroid ultrasound and orbital computed tomography. PBMCs were separated from under 11 ml of fresh peripheral blood using Ficoll-Paque density gradient centrifugation. Total RNA was extracted using Trizol reagent, and RNA quality was assessed on an Agilent 2100 Bioanalyzer. This clonotype occurred many times. Its antigen has not been determined. No per-base quality is available; no much larger clone lies one base away. The TCR beta CDR3 regions were amplified from RNA transcripts. The first round of RT-PCR for the TCR CDR3 was performed with the HTBI primer set and the Qiagen OneStep RT-PCR kit. A second multiplex PCR round built the libraries, followed by size selection and purification. Sequencing of the libraries was done on an Illumina HiSeq2000 using paired-end 100 bp reads. The paper's data handling went like this. SOAPnuke was used to process the raw data, with reads discarded if the reads contained adapters or uncalled bases, had a mean Phred below 15, or lacked an exact constant-primer or identifier match. COPE v1.2.5 was used to merge the high-quality paired reads, and each unique nucleotide sequence was defined as a clonotype. MiTCR v1.1 was used to align clonotypes to the IMGT TRBV, TRBD and TRBJ reference segments. The analysis was restricted to V-J combinations with a frequency above 0.0001, which together covered approximately 99% of the repertoires. A TCS score was defined as the ratio of F50 (clonal expansion) to E x V (chaos), with BLOSUM62-based TCRdist applied between CDR3 peptides within each V-J. Welch's t-statistics and random forest reduced just over 500 V-J features to roughly 13, which were used in a naive Bayes classifier (R e1071). TCRdb cleaned the public reads at Q25 with fastp, built clones with MiXCR and kept in-frame beta chains. Each entry merges the rows of one CDR3 protein and shows their most common DNA and genes. TCRdb assigned the V and J calls; the authors' analysis was not used. Counted in this sample were around 520,000 distinct CDR3 sequences; less than 25% of them appeared once. Clones ranked in the top ten supply around 11% of the sample.

The germline V gene (reference sequence) supplies CDR1 SEHNR and CDR2 FQNEAQ. V lost 5 bases and J lost 4 bases; the stretch between them is 14 bases long. The CDR3 sequence holds 14 residues, the cysteine and phenylalanine included. Only the CDR3 portion is preserved as DNA: 42 bases, with reading frame beginning at the first base. This receptor chain uses TRBV7-9 and TRBJ1-2, with an unclear D gene assignment. Sequenced input: blood. The clonotype comes from a woman aged 25 to 39 with Graves' ophthalmopathy. The sequenced DNA is TGTGCCAGCAGCGGACGGGCTCCCGGCTATGGCTACACCTTC. Its translation is CASSGRAPGYGYTF.